A selection of T cell receptor beta chains follows, all from one sample in a study of shared clonotypes between healthy human individuals. The repertoire was sequenced with immunoSEQ multiplex PCR; TCRdb's copy has only in-frame clones and lacks some. The data hold roughly 1 million clones, with about four fifths observed a single time. The sequenced sample consisted of memory CD4+ T cells from PBMCs. The receptors were sampled from a young man in good health. Some clones in this sample may be carry-over from other donors' samples. Each CDR3 is given with its conserved first and last residue. The order of the fields is clone size, V gene, D gene, J gene, CDR3 DNA, CDR3 protein. D genes are given only for firm matches. Clone size, where shown, is once, few, many, or a class for clones that have expanded.

size: -
V: TRBV28
D: -
J: TRBJ1-5
DNA: TGTGCCAGCAGTCCGGGACTGTTCAATCAGCCCCAGCATTTT
CDR3: CASSPGLFNQPQHF

size: -
V: TRBV7-2
D: -
J: TRBJ2-2
DNA: TGTGCCAGCAGCTATAGGACGGGAACCGGGGAGCTGTTTTTT
CDR3: CASSYRTGTGELFF

size: -
V: TRBV2
D: -
J: TRBJ1-3
DNA: TGTGCCAGCAGTGATTATGGGGGCGCTGGAAACACCATATATTTT
CDR3: CASSDYGGAGNTIYF

size: once
V: TRBV7-2
D: -
J: TRBJ2-1
DNA: TGTGCCAGCAGCTTAAGAAGGGGTTACAATGAGCAGTTCTTC
CDR3: CASSLRRGYNEQFF

size: -
V: TRBV28
D: -
J: TRBJ2-5
DNA: TGTGCCAGCCAAGCCGGGGAGACCCAGTACTTC
CDR3: CASQAGETQYF

size: -
V: TRBV28
D: TRBD2
J: TRBJ2-1
DNA: TGTGCCAGCGGACAGGGAAGGACTAGCGGGAGACGGGCCAATGAGCAGTTCTTC
CDR3: CASGQGRTSGRRANEQFF

size: -
V: TRBV7-3
D: TRBD2
J: TRBJ2-1
DNA: TGTGCCAGCAGCTCCGGACTAGCGGGGTACAATGAGCAGTTCTTC
CDR3: CASSSGLAGYNEQFF

size: -
V: TRBV7-2
D: TRBD1
J: TRBJ1-5
DNA: TGTGCCAGCAGCTCCACAGGGGAGGTCCAGCCCCAGCATTTT
CDR3: CASSSTGEVQPQHF

size: -
V: TRBV15
D: -
J: TRBJ1-2
DNA: TGTGCCACCAGCAGGGACAGCTATGGCTACACCTTC
CDR3: CATSRDSYGYTF

size: -
V: TRBV30
D: -
J: TRBJ1-3
DNA: TGTGCCTGGAGCATAGGGGGAAACACCATATATTTT
CDR3: CAWSIGGNTIYF

size: -
V: TRBV27
D: TRBD1
J: TRBJ1-2
DNA: TGTGCCAGCAGTTTAGCTCCGGGACAGGGGGGTGGCTACACCTTC
CDR3: CASSLAPGQGGGYTF

size: -
V: TRBV7-9
D: TRBD1
J: TRBJ1-4
DNA: TGTGCCAGCAGCGACAGGGGACCTAATGAAAAACTGTTTTTT
CDR3: CASSDRGPNEKLFF

size: -
V: TRBV29-1
D: TRBD2
J: TRBJ2-5
DNA: TGCAGCGTTGAAGGGTCTAGCGGGGGGACCCAGTACTTC
CDR3: CSVEGSSGGTQYF

size: -
V: TRBV2
D: -
J: TRBJ1-3
DNA: TGTGCCAGCAGTGAATACGGGTGGGGAAACACCATATATTTT
CDR3: CASSEYGWGNTIYF

size: once
V: TRBV27
D: -
J: TRBJ1-2
DNA: TGTGCCAGCAGAAAGATGTCAGGTTCGGTGGCCTATGGCTACACCTTC
CDR3: CASRKMSGSVAYGYTF

size: few
V: TRBV28
D: -
J: TRBJ1-1
DNA: TGTGCCATACACAGCAACACTGAAGCTTTCTTT
CDR3: CAIHSNTEAFF

size: few
V: TRBV7-9
D: TRBD2
J: TRBJ2-1
DNA: TGTGCCAGCAGCTTATCTAGCGGCAATGAGCAGTTCTTC
CDR3: CASSLSSGNEQFF

size: -
V: TRBV5-1
D: -
J: TRBJ1-1
DNA: TGCGCCAGCAGCTCAGGGACGTGGGACACTGAAGCTTTCTTT
CDR3: CASSSGTWDTEAFF

size: -
V: TRBV29-1
D: TRBD1
J: TRBJ2-1
DNA: TGCAGCGCAAGAGAATCCCCAGGGGGTACTGAGCAGTTCTTC
CDR3: CSARESPGGTEQFF

size: -
V: TRBV28
D: TRBD1
J: TRBJ1-4
DNA: TGTGCCAGCGGACAGGTTGGTTGGGGTACTAATGAAAAACTGTTTTTT
CDR3: CASGQVGWGTNEKLFF

size: few
V: TRBV7-8
D: -
J: TRBJ2-2
DNA: TGTGCCAGCGCTAGAGACTTAAACACCGGGGAGCTGTTTTTT
CDR3: CASARDLNTGELFF

size: -
V: TRBV4-2
D: TRBD2
J: TRBJ2-1
DNA: TGTGCCAGCAGCCAAGATGCAGCGGGAGTCGCCAATGAGCAGTTCTTC
CDR3: CASSQDAAGVANEQFF

size: -
V: TRBV29-1
D: -
J: TRBJ2-5
DNA: TGCAGCGTTGAATCTAGGGAGACCCAGTACTTC
CDR3: CSVESRETQYF

size: few
V: TRBV29-1
D: TRBD2
J: TRBJ2-7
DNA: TGCAGCGTCCAAGGAGGGGGACTAGCGAACGAGCAGTACTTC
CDR3: CSVQGGGLANEQYF

size: few
V: TRBV28
D: TRBD2
J: TRBJ2-3
DNA: TGTGCCAGCGGGGGACTAGCGAAAGATACGCAGTATTTT
CDR3: CASGGLAKDTQYF

size: -
V: TRBV5-1
D: -
J: TRBJ2-7
DNA: TGCGCCAGCAGCGCCGGTCCTAGTGGCGAGCAGTACTTC
CDR3: CASSAGPSGEQYF

size: -
V: TRBV9
D: TRBD1
J: TRBJ1-1
DNA: TGTGCCAGCAGCGGGACAGGTACTGAAGCTTTCTTT
CDR3: CASSGTGTEAFF

size: -
V: TRBV27
D: -
J: TRBJ2-6
DNA: TGTGCCAGCAGCGGCCCCCCGGCTGGGGCCAACGTCCTGACTTTC
CDR3: CASSGPPAGANVLTF

size: -
V: TRBV28
D: TRBD1
J: TRBJ2-1
DNA: TGTGCCAGCACCCCGGCAGGGGGCCTTTACAATGAGCAGTTCTTC
CDR3: CASTPAGGLYNEQFF

size: once
V: TRBV29-1
D: -
J: TRBJ2-7
DNA: TGCAGCGTCAGACTATCGGAGGTCGAGGGTTCGTGGGAGCAGTACTTC
CDR3: CSVRLSEVEGSWEQYF

size: once
V: TRBV5-4
D: -
J: TRBJ2-3
DNA: TGTGCCAGCAGCCCCTCGGGTTCCACAGATACGCAGTATTTT
CDR3: CASSPSGSTDTQYF

size: -
V: TRBV4-2
D: -
J: TRBJ2-5
DNA: TGTGCCAGCAGCCCCCAAACTCGGTGGAGCGGGCAAGAGACCCAGTACTTC
CDR3: CASSPQTRWSGQETQYF

size: -
V: TRBV7-2
D: -
J: TRBJ2-7
DNA: TGTGCCAGCAGCTTATTCCGGGACCCGCTAGAGCAGTACTTC
CDR3: CASSLFRDPLEQYF

size: -
V: TRBV5-4
D: TRBD2
J: TRBJ2-5
DNA: TGTGCCAGCAGCTTAGGACTAGCGGGAGCTGAGACCCAGTACTTC
CDR3: CASSLGLAGAETQYF

size: few
V: TRBV2
D: -
J: TRBJ1-5
DNA: TGTGCCAGCAGTTTAGGGGAGCCCCAGCATTTT
CDR3: CASSLGEPQHF

size: -
V: TRBV7-2
D: TRBD1
J: TRBJ2-3
DNA: TGTGCCAGCAGCTCCCAAAGGGGGCTAAACACAGATACGCAGTATTTT
CDR3: CASSSQRGLNTDTQYF

size: once
V: TRBV9
D: TRBD1
J: TRBJ2-7
DNA: TGTGCCAGCAGCCCCGGAGGGGACAGGGGCCACGAGCAGTACTTC
CDR3: CASSPGGDRGHEQYF

size: -
V: TRBV15
D: -
J: TRBJ2-7
DNA: TGTGCCACCAGCAGAGCGTCGGGGCAGGGGCAGTACTTC
CDR3: CATSRASGQGQYF

size: -
V: TRBV7-7
D: -
J: TRBJ2-5
DNA: TGTGCCAGCAGCTTAGGCGGGACACAAGAGACCCAGTACTTC
CDR3: CASSLGGTQETQYF

size: once
V: TRBV7-6
D: TRBD2
J: TRBJ2-5
DNA: TGTGCCAGCAGCTTGATGAGTAATAGCGGGAGGGAGACCCAGTACTTC
CDR3: CASSLMSNSGRETQYF

size: -
V: TRBV14
D: -
J: TRBJ1-1
DNA: TGTGCCAGCAGCCAACCCGGGAGGGGTCGAGTCACTGAAGCTTTCTTT
CDR3: CASSQPGRGRVTEAFF

size: -
V: TRBV2
D: -
J: TRBJ2-7
DNA: TGTGCCAGCAGTAATACGGGCTACGAGCAGTACTTC
CDR3: CASSNTGYEQYF